The 17 T cell receptor beta chains presented below share a single source sample, sequenced in a study of blood T cell repertoires in COVID-19. TCRdb's table, derived via immunoSEQ multiplex PCR, lists solely in-frame clones and lacks some. The sample contains approximately 150,000 clones, 84% of which appear only once. The sample consisted of peripheral blood. The receptors derive from a woman older than 75 with COVID-19, enrolled during active disease.

The J gene is TRBJ1-5, the V gene TRBV30, with TRBD1 identical over 8 bases. With 5 bases clipped from V and 7 bases from J, the junction kept 10 bases outside the gene matches. The CDR3 is 14 amino acids. Germline V gene data show CDR1 as GTSNPN and CDR2 as SVGIG (reference sequence). CDR3 nucleotides: TGTGCCTGGGGGGGACAGGTCCACGGACAGCCCCAGCATTTT. This sequence encodes CAWGGQVHGQPQHF.

CDR3 region: CASSTAGGGDYGYTF. The CDR3 coding sequence is TGTGCCAGCAGCACCGCAGGAGGTGGTGACTATGGCTACACCTTC. The chain recombines TRBV7-9 with TRBJ1-2; D is unresolved. CDR1 and CDR2 (germline): SEHNR, FQNEAQ (reference sequence). Deletions cut 5 bases from V and 3 bases from J, with 16 bases between. This CDR3 has 15 residues.

The J gene is TRBJ1-2, the V gene TRBV6-1; TRBD1 aligns across 7 bases. In germline, CDR1 is MNHNS, CDR2 SASEGT. The CDR3 contains 15 residues. Trimming took 3 bases from V and 8 from J; bases not matched to a gene: 12. The CDR3: CASSDGGTAFWGYTF. CDR3 sequence (DNA): TGTGCCAGCAGTGATGGCGGGACAGCCTTTTGGGGCTACACCTTC.

The rearrangement joins TRBV4-1 to TRBJ1-3, with D hard to call. This CDR3 comprises 17 residues. Trimming shortened V by 3 bases and J by 2 bases, and 17 bases separated the two germline ends. In germline, CDR1 is MGHRA, CDR2 YSYEKL. The CDR3 sequence: CASSHPSASVAGNTIYF. The CDR3 bases are TGCGCCAGCAGCCATCCTTCCGCCTCAGTGGCTGGAAACACCATATATTTT.

The chain joins TRBV18 to TRBJ1-5; D may be TRBD1 (5 bases). V was shortened by 0 bases and J by 7 bases, with 7 bases between the two germline ends. Germline CDR1 is KGHSH and CDR2 is LQKENI. This CDR3 comprises 13 residues. CDR3 nucleotides: TGTGCCAGCTCACCACCAGGGGAACAGCCCCAGCATTTT. Its protein product is CASSPPGEQPQHF.

This clone showed up just a few times. CDR3 in amino acids: CASSGLDRKFF. The CDR3 coding sequence is TGTGCCAGCAGTGGCTTAGACAGGAAGTTCTTC. The genes are TRBV2 and TRBJ2-1; D possibly corresponds to TRBD1 (6 bases). V lost 4 bases and J 14 bases, leaving 12 bases between the germline ends. Germline V gives CDR1 SNHLY, CDR2 FYNNEI. The CDR3 extends over 11 amino acids.

The V gene is TRBV27, the J gene TRBJ2-7; D is possibly TRBD2 (6 bases). The CDR3 sequence is 13 residues long. V was pared by 6 bases and J by 3 bases, with 12 bases between. Germline CDR1 and CDR2: MNHEY and SMNVEV (reference sequence). This CDR3 is CASSRGTFYEQYF. The CDR3 DNA sequence: TGTGCCAGCAGCCGAGGGACTTTCTACGAGCAGTACTTC.

This clone appeared once. This chain connects TRBV7-9 to TRBJ1-1, with a possible D match to TRBD1 (5 bases). CDR3 length: 13 residues. Trimming took 7 bases from V and 2 from J, leaving 11 bases between them. Germline V gene data show CDR1 as SEHNR and CDR2 as FQNEAQ (reference sequence). DNA of the CDR3: TGTGCCAGCACCCAGGGCCCAAACACTGAAGCTTTCTTT. As protein: CASTQGPNTEAFF.

This sequence joins TRBV9 and TRBJ2-1; maybe TRBD2 (5 bases). Trimming took off 3 bases at V and 8 bases at J, with 9 bases between the two ends. The CDR3 is made up of 12 amino acids. Germline values: CDR1 SGDLS, CDR2 YYNGEE. The DNA for the CDR3 is TGTGCCAGCAGCGCAGTCGGGGATGAGCAGTTCTTC. Residues: CASSAVGDEQFF.

The rearrangement uses TRBV6-5 and TRBJ2-7; TRBD1 aligns across 9 bases. The CDR3 contains 15 residues. Germline V gives CDR1 MNHEY, CDR2 SVGAGI. V shed 7 bases, J shed 0 bases, and the junction held 7 bases outside the gene matches. The CDR3 reads CASTPRDRVSYEQYF. CDR3 in DNA: TGTGCCAGCACCCCCAGGGACAGGGTCTCCTACGAGCAGTACTTC.

This chain joins TRBV30 and TRBJ1-2, with 9 bases aligning to TRBD1. The germline V gene has CDR1 GTSNPN and CDR2 SVGIG (reference sequence). V lost 4 bases and J lost 2; bases outside the gene matches: 5. The CDR3 length is 14 residues. CDR3 residues: CAWNDRGVNYGYTF. In DNA, the CDR3 is TGTGCCTGGAATGACAGGGGGGTGAACTATGGCTACACCTTC.

The rearrangement joins TRBV21-1 to TRBJ2-2; the D segment call TRBD1 is taken from the table without a DNA check. TRBV21-1 is marked as a pseudogene. The CDR3 is 19 amino acids. As DNA, the CDR3 is TGTGCCAGCAGCCCGTTTCAGGACAGGGGCTCCCTGGGCACCGGGGAGCTGTTTTTT. Protein product: CASSPFQDRGSLGTGELFF.

The V and J genes are TRBV6-6 and TRBJ1-1; D is unclear. The CDR3 contains 15 residues. Germline V gene lookup returns CDR1 MNHNY and CDR2 SVGAGI (reference sequence). Trimming cost V 0 bases and J 2 bases, with 10 bases left between them. CDR3 bases: TGTGCCAGCAGTTACTCGAGCAATTATAACACTGAAGCTTTCTTT. It is translated as CASSYSSNYNTEAFF.

The chain couples TRBV6-2 or TRBV6-3 to TRBJ2-3; possibly TRBD1 for D (5 bases). The ends were cut back, 0 bases at V and 5 bases at J, with 15 bases in the middle. Germline CDR1 and CDR2: MNHEY and SVGEGT. This CDR3 has 16 residues. This CDR3 reads CASSYSLKGWEDTQYF. The CDR3 DNA follows: TGTGCCAGCAGTTACTCGTTGAAGGGGTGGGAAGATACGCAGTATTTT.

In its sample, this clone was seen a few times. The chain employs TRBV5-4 and TRBJ1-2; D not certain. The CDR3 has 15 residues. Between the trimmed V and J ends, which lost 5 bases and 4 bases, there was a span of 18 bases. From germline, CDR1 is SGHNT and CDR2 YYREEE (reference sequence). The CDR3 sequence is CASRTSTGDSYGYTF. CDR3 coding DNA: TGTGCCAGCAGGACAAGTACCGGGGATAGCTATGGCTACACCTTC.

The chain has TRBV6-1 and TRBJ2-1; D gene uncertain. Germline V gene data show CDR1 as MNHNS and CDR2 as SASEGT. Trimming shortened V by 0 bases and J by 0 bases, and 9 bases separated the two germline ends. This CDR3 is built from 16 residues. Here the CDR3 DNA reads TGTGCCAGCAGTGAAGCGATCCACTTCTCCTACAATGAGCAGTTCTTC. This gives the protein CASSEAIHFSYNEQFF.

The chain combines TRBV2 with TRBJ2-7, with D possibly matching TRBD1 (5 bases). The germline gives CDR1 SNHLY, CDR2 FYNNEI. Trimming cost V 3 bases and J 6 bases, with 18 bases left between them. The CDR3 spans 15 residues. The DNA of the CDR3 is TGTGCCAGCAGTGATGACAGTTCTTTATTGGTCGAGCAGTACTTC. Amino acid sequence: CASSDDSSLLVEQYF.